Listed here is a single T cell receptor (beta chain). Its specificity is unknown. This specimen comes from a study of OX40 agonist ivuxolimab in advanced cancers. Overall study findings and caveats: Dosing at 0.1 to 3.0 mg/kg was accompanied by clonal expansion of CD4+ and CD8+ blood T cells by week 6. Researchers did not establish what antigens the expanded peripheral T cells target. Averaging showed that CD8+ T cells had more expanded clones than CD4+ did.

Libraries were prepared by immunoSEQ multiplex PCR; TCRdb keeps only in-frame clonotypes and omits some of them. This repertoire shows tens of thousands of clones, around 88% found once; its top ten account for 1.4% to 1.5%. The sequences come from CD4+ or CD8+ T cells sorted from blood, collected in a trial of the OX40 agonist ivuxolimab. The sequence was obtained from an adult with an advanced solid tumor such as melanoma, head and neck, liver or kidney cancer.

Here the CDR3 reads CASSSNTARTPPSTDTQYF. In DNA, the CDR3 is TGTGCCAGCAGCTCAAATACCGCCCGGACCCCCCCTAGCACAGATACGCAGTATTTT. The J gene is TRBJ2-3, the V gene TRBV7-9; D is undetermined. This CDR3 region has 19 residues. Germline values: CDR1 SEHNR, CDR2 FQNEAQ (reference sequence). V gave up 4 bases and J gave up 0 bases, with 23 bases separating them.